One and the same sample provided the 22 T cell receptor beta chains below, sequenced in a study of CD8+ T cells in alopecia areata. It was cDNA, reverse transcribed from extracted RNA, that served as the sequencing template. Clones were sequenced by immunoSEQ multiplex PCR, and TCRdb holds only the in-frame ones, with some missing. The profile covers about 150,000 clones, with approximately 60% appearing a single time and less than 5% taken by the ten largest. The material sequenced was CD4+ T cells sorted from blood. All receptors derive from a human donor in good health.

This CDR3 is CSAAGLAGSGETQYF. In nucleotides, the CDR3 is TGCAGCGCCGCGGGACTAGCGGGATCTGGGGAGACCCAGTACTTC. The gene calls are TRBV29-1 and TRBJ2-5, with TRBD2 identical over 13 bases. The CDR3 is made up of 15 amino acids. Germline V gene data show CDR1 as SQVTM and CDR2 as ANQGSEA. The V gene end was trimmed by 7 bases and the J gene end by 5 bases; junction bases not matched to a gene: 10.

The gene calls are TRBV29-1 and TRBJ2-2; perhaps D is TRBD1 or TRBD2 (6 bases each). V lost 7 bases, J lost 2 bases, and 17 bases lay in between. This CDR3 is built from 15 residues. Germline V gene data show CDR1 as SQVTM and CDR2 as ANQGSEA. CDR3 protein: CSEGGYRANTGELFF. CDR3 bases: TGCAGCGAGGGAGGATACAGGGCCAACACCGGGGAGCTGTTTTTT.

This clone showed up just a few times. The rearrangement uses TRBV23-1 and TRBJ2-3, with D perhaps being TRBD1 or TRBD2 (6 bases each). Being an ORF, TRBV23-1 has a function that is uncertain. This CDR3 has 16 amino acids. The germline V and J ends were trimmed by 2 bases and 1 base, with 13 bases remaining between them. Here the CDR3 DNA reads TGCGCCAGCAGTCAAATGGGGGGCCGTTGCACAGATACGCAGTATTTT. Translating gives CASSQMGGRCTDTQYF.

There are many counts of this clone. The chain joins TRBV10-3 to TRBJ1-2, with 8 positions matching TRBD1. Unmatched junction bases numbered 13, after V lost 10 bases and J lost 6 bases. The CDR3 loop spans 14 amino acids. CDR1 and CDR2 (germline): ENHRY, SYGVKD. The DNA for the CDR3 is TGTGCCAGTCGAGAGCGGCAGGGGGCAGATGGCTACACCTTC. Encoded protein: CASRERQGADGYTF.

This chain links TRBV4-1 with TRBJ1-3; D possibly corresponds to TRBD1 (6 bases). The germline gives CDR1 MGHRA, CDR2 YSYEKL. Between the trimmed V and J ends, which lost 2 bases and 4 bases, there was a span of 18 bases. The CDR3 runs 17 residues. The CDR3 loop is CASSQPARGQAGNTIYF. In nucleotides, the CDR3 is TGCGCCAGCAGCCAACCTGCCAGGGGACAAGCAGGAAACACCATATATTTT.

V is TRBV4-1 and J is TRBJ2-3; a possible D gene is TRBD2 (5 bases). This CDR3 has 16 residues. Per the germline V gene, CDR1 is MGHRA and CDR2 is YSYEKL. Trimming stripped 1 base from V and 0 bases from J, with 11 bases between. CDR3 amino acids: CASSQAPRTSTDTQYF. The DNA for the CDR3 is TGCGCCAGCAGCCAAGCTCCCCGGACTAGCACAGATACGCAGTATTTT.

The V and J genes are TRBV4-1 and TRBJ1-2; D possibly corresponds to TRBD1 (5 bases). Between the trimmed V and J ends, which lost 4 bases and 7 bases, there was a span of 7 bases. Germline values: CDR1 MGHRA, CDR2 YSYEKL. The CDR3 covers 11 residues. CDR3 amino acids: CASSRGVGYTF. As DNA, the CDR3 is TGCGCCAGCAGCCGGGGGGTTGGCTACACCTTC.

V gene TRBV5-1 combines with J gene TRBJ1-1; D is uncertain. Trimming took 4 bases from V and 4 from J, leaving 11 bases between them. Germline loops: CDR1 SGHRS, CDR2 YFSETQ. The length of the CDR3 is 13 residues. DNA of the CDR3: TGCGCCAGCAGCCACTCGGGGTTCACTGAAGCTTTCTTT. Translated: CASSHSGFTEAFF. The full variable domain, completed using reference TRBV5-1 and TRBJ1-1, is KAGVTQTPRYLIKTRGQQVTLSCSPISGHRSVSWYQQTPGQGLQFLFEYFSETQRNKGNFPGRFSGRQFSNSRSEMNVSTLELGDSALYLCASSHSGFTEAFFGQGTRLTVV.

V gene TRBV29-1 combines with J gene TRBJ1-1; weak D call: TRBD1 (5 bases). In germline, CDR1 is SQVTM, CDR2 ANQGSEA. Trimming cost V 4 bases and J 4 bases, with 16 bases left between them. CDR3 size: 14 residues. The CDR3 protein is CSVAFRQMGTEAFF. Written as DNA, the CDR3 is TGCAGCGTTGCTTTCCGACAGATGGGCACTGAAGCTTTCTTT.

The chain links TRBV6-6 to TRBJ2-5, with no clear D. From germline, CDR1 is MNHNY and CDR2 SVGAGI (reference sequence). With 2 bases removed from V and 4 bases from J, the gap between germline ends came to 17 bases. The CDR3 length is 16 residues. The CDR3 DNA is TGTGCCAGCAGTTACGGTCCAGCGAGACTGGGAGAGACCCAGTACTTC. This gives the protein CASSYGPARLGETQYF.

The chain carries TRBV20-1 and TRBJ2-7; no definite D call. V was cut by 0 bases and J by 3 bases, with 3 bases left in between. Germline V gene sequence: CDR1 DFQATT, CDR2 SNEGSKA (reference sequence). The CDR3 totals 11 residues. The CDR3 loop is CSARDFYEQYF. CDR3 DNA: TGCAGTGCTAGAGACTTCTACGAGCAGTACTTC.

This clone was observed a few times. The rearrangement links TRBV29-1 to TRBJ2-6; the D is unclear. In germline, CDR1 is SQVTM, CDR2 ANQGSEA. This CDR3 has 16 amino acids. V was clipped by 7 bases and J by 1 base, with 17 bases between them. CDR3 sequence: CSAYGDGDSGANVLTF. The DNA of the CDR3 is TGCAGCGCGTACGGAGACGGAGATTCTGGGGCCAACGTCCTGACTTTC.

This chain connects TRBV29-1 to TRBJ1-1; no clear D gene. Germline V gene lookup returns CDR1 SQVTM and CDR2 ANQGSEA. Trimming shortened V by 7 bases and J by 1 base, and 19 bases separated the two germline ends. This CDR3 comprises 15 residues. The CDR3 bases are TGCAGCGCCGTAAAGTTAGGGAGCAGGAACACTGAAGCTTTCTTT. Protein: CSAVKLGSRNTEAFF.

The V gene is TRBV12-5, the J gene TRBJ2-2; D ambiguous. Germline CDR1 LGHNT, CDR2 FRNRAP. This CDR3 contains 13 residues. Trimming stripped 0 bases from V and 4 bases from J, with 3 bases between. The CDR3 nucleotides read TGTGCTAGTGGTTTGGTATCCACCGGGGAGCTGTTTTTT. Translation gives CASGLVSTGELFF.

This clone has just a few counts. The chain has TRBV25-1 and TRBJ2-7; the match to TRBD1 covers 9 bases. CDR3 length: 15 amino acids. The V gene end was trimmed by 6 bases and the J gene end by 5 bases; junction bases not matched to a gene: 11. The germline V gene has CDR1 MGHDK and CDR2 SYGVNS. This CDR3 reads CASSAFGTGFHEQYF. CDR3 coding DNA: TGTGCCAGCAGCGCCTTTGGGACAGGGTTCCACGAGCAGTACTTC.

V is TRBV9 and J is TRBJ1-5; D ambiguous. V was clipped by 7 bases and J by 1 base, with 12 bases between them. The CDR3 contains 14 residues. Germline assignment: CDR1 SGDLS and CDR2 YYNGEE. The CDR3 sequence is CASPSLWSNQPQHF. The CDR3 DNA reads TGTGCCAGCCCCTCCCTGTGGAGCAATCAGCCCCAGCATTTT.

This clone was seen a handful of times. The rearrangement joins TRBV10-2 to TRBJ2-7; unclear D gene. The CDR3 length is 13 residues. The germline gives CDR1 WSHSY, CDR2 SAAADI. V lost 2 bases, J lost 2 bases, and 7 bases lay in between. CDR3 loop: CASSEGSTYEQYF. The CDR3 nucleotides are TGCGCCAGCAGTGAGGGCAGTACCTACGAGCAGTACTTC.

This clone came up a few times. The chain couples TRBV28 to TRBJ2-4, with D possibly matching TRBD2 (6 bases). The V end lost 8 bases, the J end lost 0 bases, and 14 bases lay between the germline ends. The length of the CDR3 is 15 residues. Looked up from germline, CDR1 is MDHEN and CDR2 is SYDVKM. The CDR3 DNA is TGTGCCAGCTCCTTAGCGGACCTAGCCAAAAACATTCAGTACTTC. Amino acid sequence: CASSLADLAKNIQYF.

The CDR3 DNA is TGTGCCAGCAGTACCTACAGGGGATGGACTGAAGCTTTCTTT. As protein: CASSTYRGWTEAFF. This sequence joins TRBV6-5 and TRBJ1-1; 7 nucleotides match TRBD1. Losses at the gene ends were 5 bases for V and 5 bases for J; bases not matched to a gene: 8. The CDR3 extends over 14 amino acids. CDR1 MNHEY and CDR2 SVGAGI come from the germline V gene.

This rearrangement joins TRBV6-5 to TRBJ2-3, with 9 bases lining up with TRBD1. The ends lost 5 bases at V and 4 bases at J; junction bases unmatched: 4. CDR3 size: 14 residues. Looked up from germline, CDR1 is MNHEY and CDR2 is SVGAGI. In DNA form, the CDR3 reads TGTGCCAGCAGTAAACAGGGGGCCGCAGATACGCAGTATTTT. This codes for CASSKQGAADTQYF.

The chain is built from TRBV29-1 and TRBJ2-7; either TRBD1 or TRBD2 may fit D (6 bases each). Germline lookup yields CDR1 SQVTM and CDR2 ANQGSEA. Between the trimmed V and J ends, which lost 5 bases and 2 bases, there was a span of 13 bases. CDR3 length: 13 amino acids. CDR3 amino acids: CSVRGTLPYEQYF. The CDR3 DNA follows: TGCAGCGTTCGCGGGACACTCCCCTACGAGCAGTACTTC.

J is TRBJ2-5 and V is TRBV29-1; D is ambiguous. Germline V CDR1 and CDR2: SQVTM, ANQGSEA. V lost 7 bases, J lost 4 bases, and 13 bases lay in between. The CDR3 sequence is 12 residues long. CDR3 region: CSGPLERETQYF. The DNA of the CDR3 is TGCAGCGGTCCTCTAGAAAGAGAGACCCAGTACTTC.